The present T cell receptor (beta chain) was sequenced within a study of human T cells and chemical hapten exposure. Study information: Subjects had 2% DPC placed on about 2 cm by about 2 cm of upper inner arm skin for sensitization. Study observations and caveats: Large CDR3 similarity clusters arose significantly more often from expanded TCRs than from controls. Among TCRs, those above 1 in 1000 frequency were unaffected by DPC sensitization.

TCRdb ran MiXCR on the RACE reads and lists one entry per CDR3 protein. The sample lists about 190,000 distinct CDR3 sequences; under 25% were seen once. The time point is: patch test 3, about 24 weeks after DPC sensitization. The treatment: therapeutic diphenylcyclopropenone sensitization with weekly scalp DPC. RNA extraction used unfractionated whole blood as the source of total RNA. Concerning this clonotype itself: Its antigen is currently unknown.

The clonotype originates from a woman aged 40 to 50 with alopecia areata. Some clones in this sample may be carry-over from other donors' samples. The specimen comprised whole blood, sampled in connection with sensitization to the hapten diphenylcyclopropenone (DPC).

The CDR3, as DNA: TGCAGTGCTAGAGATCGTAGTTATAGCAATCAGCCCCAGCATTTT. Its protein is CSARDRSYSNQPQHF. The genes are TRBV20-1 and TRBJ1-5; no clear D gene. The CDR3 extends over 15 amino acids. The germline V gene has CDR1 DFQATT and CDR2 SNEGSKA (reference sequence). Trimming pared 0 bases from V and 0 bases from J, leaving 9 bases between.